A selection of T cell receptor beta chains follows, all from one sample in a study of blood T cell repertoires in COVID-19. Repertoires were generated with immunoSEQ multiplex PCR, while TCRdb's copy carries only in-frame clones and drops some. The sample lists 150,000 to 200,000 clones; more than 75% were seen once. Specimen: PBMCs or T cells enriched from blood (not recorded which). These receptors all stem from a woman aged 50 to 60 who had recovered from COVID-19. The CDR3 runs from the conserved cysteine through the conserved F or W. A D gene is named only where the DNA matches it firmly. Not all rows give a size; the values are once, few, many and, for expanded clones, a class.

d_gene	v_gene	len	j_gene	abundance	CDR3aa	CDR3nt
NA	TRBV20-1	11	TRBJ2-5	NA	CSCEARETQYF	TGCAGTTGTGAGGCCCGGGAGACCCAGTACTTC
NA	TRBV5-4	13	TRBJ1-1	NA	CASSVDLNTEAFF	TGTGCCAGCAGTGTAGACTTGAACACTGAAGCTTTCTTT
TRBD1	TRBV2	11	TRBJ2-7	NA	CASSDLGQLLF	TGTGCCAGCAGTGATTTGGGACAGCTCCTTTTC
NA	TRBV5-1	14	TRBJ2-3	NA	CASSPGGGPDTQYF	TGCGCCAGCAGCCCAGGCGGGGGCCCTGATACGCAGTATTTT
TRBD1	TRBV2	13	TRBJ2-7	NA	CASSPRTGNEQYF	TGTGCCAGCAGCCCACGGACAGGGAACGAGCAGTACTTC
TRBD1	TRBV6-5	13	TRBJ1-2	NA	CASRSTGNYGYTF	TGTGCCAGCAGGTCGACAGGGAACTATGGCTACACCTTC
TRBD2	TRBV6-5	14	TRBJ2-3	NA	CASSYMRGGDTQYF	TGTGCCAGCAGTTATATGCGGGGGGGAGATACGCAGTATTTT
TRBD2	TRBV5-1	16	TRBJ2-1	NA	CASSWGLAGPRDEQFF	TGCGCCAGCAGCTGGGGACTAGCGGGGCCCCGGGATGAGCAGTTCTTC
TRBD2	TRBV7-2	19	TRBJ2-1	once	CASSLMTSGASGAYNEQFF	TGTGCCAGCAGCTTAATGACTAGCGGGGCCTCTGGGGCCTACAATGAGCAGTTCTTC
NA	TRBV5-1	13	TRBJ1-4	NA	CASSADSYEKLFF	TGCGCCAGCAGCGCGGACAGTTATGAAAAACTGTTTTTT
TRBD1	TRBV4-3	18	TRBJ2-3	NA	CASSREGAALAPTDTQYF	TGCGCCAGCAGCCGAGAGGGGGCAGCACTCGCTCCTACAGATACGCAGTATTTT
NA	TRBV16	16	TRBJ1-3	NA	CASSLRGGLTGNTIYF	TGTGCCAGCAGCCTCCGGGGGGGCCTCACTGGAAACACCATATATTTT
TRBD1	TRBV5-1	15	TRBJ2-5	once	CASSAGGTGKETQYF	TGCGCCAGCAGCGCGGGCGGGACAGGGAAAGAGACCCAGTACTTC
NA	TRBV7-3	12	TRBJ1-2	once	CASSPPMGISTF	TGTGCCAGCAGCCCCCCAATGGGCATCTCCACCTTC
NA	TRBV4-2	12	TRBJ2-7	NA	CASSPLEGEQYF	TGTGCCAGCAGCCCTTTGGAGGGCGAGCAGTACTTC
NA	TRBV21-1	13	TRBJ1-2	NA	CASSKLTDYGYTF	TGTGCCAGCAGCAAACTCACAGACTATGGCTACACCTTC
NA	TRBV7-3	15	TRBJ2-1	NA	CASSLKRGQYNEQFF	TGTGCCAGCAGCCTGAAGCGGGGACAATACAATGAGCAGTTCTTC
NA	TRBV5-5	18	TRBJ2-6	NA	CASSLGQGPLSGANVLTF	TGTGCCAGCAGCTTGGGGCAGGGCCCCCTATCTGGGGCCAACGTCCTGACTTTC
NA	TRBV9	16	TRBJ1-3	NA	CASSVEAAISGNTIYF	TGTGCCAGCAGCGTAGAGGCGGCCATATCTGGAAACACCATATATTTT
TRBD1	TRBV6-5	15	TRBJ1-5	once	CASSGTGLSNQPQHF	TGTGCCAGCAGCGGGACAGGGCTGAGCAATCAGCCCCAGCATTTT
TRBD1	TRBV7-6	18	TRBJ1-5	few	CASTPGQDRFLGNQPQHF	TGTGCCAGCACCCCGGGACAGGATAGATTCTTGGGCAATCAGCCCCAGCATTTT
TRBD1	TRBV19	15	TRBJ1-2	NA	CASSKPGQGDYGYTF	TGTGCCAGTAGTAAACCGGGACAGGGAGACTATGGCTACACCTTC
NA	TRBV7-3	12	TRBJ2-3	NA	CASSQNPGAQYF	TGTGCCAGCAGCCAAAACCCGGGGGCGCAGTATTTT
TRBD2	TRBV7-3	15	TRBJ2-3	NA	CASSHRGGGTDTQYF	TGTGCCAGTTCCCATCGGGGGGGCGGCACAGATACGCAGTATTTT
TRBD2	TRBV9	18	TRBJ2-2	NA	CASSAHLRLAGVTGELFF	TGTGCCAGCAGCGCTCATCTACGGCTAGCGGGGGTAACCGGGGAGCTGTTTTTT
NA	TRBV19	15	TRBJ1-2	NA	CASRTRADASYGYTF	TGTGCCAGTAGGACGCGGGCCGACGCGTCCTATGGCTACACCTTC
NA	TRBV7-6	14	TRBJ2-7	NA	CASSPPLRSYEQYF	TGTGCCAGCAGCCCCCCCCTTCGTTCCTACGAGCAGTACTTC
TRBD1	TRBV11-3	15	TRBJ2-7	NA	CASSSTGTGVYEQYF	TGTGCCAGCAGCTCCACCGGGACAGGGGTCTACGAGCAGTACTTC
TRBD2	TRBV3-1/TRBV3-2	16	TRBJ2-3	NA	CASSQTGLAGGDTQYF	TGTGCCAGCAGCCAAACGGGACTAGCGGGGGGAGATACGCAGTATTTT
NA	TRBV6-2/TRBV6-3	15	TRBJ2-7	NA	CASSRRQAGSYEQYF	TGTGCCAGCAGCCGTCGACAGGCTGGCTCCTACGAGCAGTACTTC
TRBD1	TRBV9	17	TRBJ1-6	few	CASSAAKTGGVYSPLHF	TGTGCCAGCAGCGCAGCCAAAACAGGGGGCGTATATTCACCCCTCCACTTT
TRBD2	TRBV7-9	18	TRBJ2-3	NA	CASSLGTSGGFSTDTQYF	TGTGCCAGCAGCCTGGGGACTAGCGGGGGCTTTAGCACAGATACGCAGTATTTT
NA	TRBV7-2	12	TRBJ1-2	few	CASSSSIYGYTF	TGTGCCAGCAGCTCCTCTATCTATGGCTACACCTTC
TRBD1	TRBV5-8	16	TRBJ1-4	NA	CASSSGQGWSNEKLFF	TGTGCCAGCAGTTCCGGACAGGGCTGGTCTAATGAAAAACTGTTTTTT
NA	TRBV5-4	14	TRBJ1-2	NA	CVSRISGAGRGYTF	TGTGTCAGCAGAATCTCCGGGGCGGGGCGCGGCTACACCTTC
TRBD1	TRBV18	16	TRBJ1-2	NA	CASSPLDRGGNYGYTF	TGTGCCAGCTCACCATTGGACAGGGGAGGAAACTATGGCTACACCTTC
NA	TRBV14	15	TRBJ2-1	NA	CASSPRGRTYNEQFF	TGTGCCAGCAGCCCTAGGGGTCGGACCTACAATGAGCAGTTCTTC
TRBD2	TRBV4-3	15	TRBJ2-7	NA	CASSQAGGVGYEQYF	TGCGCCAGCAGCCAAGCGGGGGGGGTAGGCTACGAGCAGTACTTC
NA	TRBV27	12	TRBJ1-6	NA	CASSLGYSPLHF	TGTGCCAGCAGTTTAGGCTATTCACCCCTCCACTTT
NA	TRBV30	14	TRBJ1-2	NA	CAWSVTGLNYGYTF	TGTGCCTGGAGTGTGACAGGCTTAAACTATGGCTACACCTTC
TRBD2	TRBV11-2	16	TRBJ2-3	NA	CASSSRERGGTDTQYF	TGTGCCAGCAGCTCCCGCGAACGGGGGGGCACAGATACGCAGTATTTT
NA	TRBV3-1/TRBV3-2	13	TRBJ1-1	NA	CASSVRGWPEAFF	TGTGCCAGCAGTGTAAGGGGATGGCCTGAAGCTTTCTTT
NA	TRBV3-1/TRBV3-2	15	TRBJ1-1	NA	CASSHRRGLGTEAFF	TGTGCCAGCAGCCACCGGAGGGGACTGGGCACTGAAGCTTTCTTT
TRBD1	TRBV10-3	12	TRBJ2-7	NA	CASTGAAYEQYF	TGTGCCTCGACAGGGGCAGCCTACGAGCAGTACTTC
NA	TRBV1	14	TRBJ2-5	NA	CTSKRDKPVKTQYF	TGCACCAGCAAACGGGACAAACCTGTCAAGACCCAGTACTTC
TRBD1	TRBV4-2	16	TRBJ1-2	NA	CASSQEEGAYSRGYTF	TGTGCCAGCAGCCAAGAGGAGGGGGCCTATTCCCGTGGCTACACCTTC
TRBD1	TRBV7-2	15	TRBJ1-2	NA	CASSLHRGGFDGYTF	TGTGCCAGCAGCCTCCACAGGGGGGGGTTTGACGGCTACACCTTC
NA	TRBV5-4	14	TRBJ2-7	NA	CASSPQGLTYEQYF	TGTGCCAGCAGCCCCCAGGGGTTAACCTACGAGCAGTACTTC
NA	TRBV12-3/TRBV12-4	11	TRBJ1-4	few	CASRLREKLFF	TGTGCCAGCCGTCTTCGGGAAAAACTGTTTTTT
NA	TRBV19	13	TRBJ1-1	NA	CASSMRGNTEAFF	TGTGCCAGTAGTATGCGGGGGAACACTGAAGCTTTCTTT
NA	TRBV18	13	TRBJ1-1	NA	CASSPGQQLEAFF	TGTGCCAGCTCACCAGGACAGCAATTAGAAGCTTTCTTT
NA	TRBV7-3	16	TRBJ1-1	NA	CASSPKGGSGNTEAFF	TGTGCCAGCAGCCCCAAGGGGGGGTCGGGGAACACTGAAGCTTTCTTT
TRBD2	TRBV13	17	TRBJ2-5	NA	CASSSRTSGGSRETQYF	TGTGCCAGCAGCTCACGGACTAGCGGGGGAAGCAGAGAGACCCAGTACTTC
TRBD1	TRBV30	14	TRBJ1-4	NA	CAWRIGQGGEKLFF	TGTGCCTGGAGGATCGGACAGGGTGGTGAAAAACTGTTTTTT
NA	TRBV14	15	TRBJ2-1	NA	CASSQDRARANEQFF	TGTGCCAGCAGCCAAGATCGAGCCAGGGCGAATGAGCAGTTCTTC
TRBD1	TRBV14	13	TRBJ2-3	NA	CASKQGAFDTQYF	TGTGCCAGCAAACAGGGGGCCTTTGATACGCAGTATTTT
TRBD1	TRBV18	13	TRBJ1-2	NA	CASSAGTGKGYTF	TGTGCCAGCTCAGCCGGGACAGGGAAAGGCTACACCTTC